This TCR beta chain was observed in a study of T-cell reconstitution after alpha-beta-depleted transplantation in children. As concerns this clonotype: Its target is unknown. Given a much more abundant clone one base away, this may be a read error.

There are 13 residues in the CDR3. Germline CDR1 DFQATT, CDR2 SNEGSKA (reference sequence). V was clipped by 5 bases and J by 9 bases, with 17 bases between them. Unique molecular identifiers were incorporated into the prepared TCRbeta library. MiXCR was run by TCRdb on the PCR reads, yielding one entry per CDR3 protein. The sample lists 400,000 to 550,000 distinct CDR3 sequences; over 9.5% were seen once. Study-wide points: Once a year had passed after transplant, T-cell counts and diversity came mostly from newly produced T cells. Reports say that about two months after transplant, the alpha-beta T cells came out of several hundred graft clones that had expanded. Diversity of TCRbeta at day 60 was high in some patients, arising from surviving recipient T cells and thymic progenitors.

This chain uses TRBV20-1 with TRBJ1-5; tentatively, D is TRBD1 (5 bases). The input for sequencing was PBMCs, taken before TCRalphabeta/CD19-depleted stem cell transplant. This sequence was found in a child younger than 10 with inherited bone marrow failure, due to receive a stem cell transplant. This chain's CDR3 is CSAAGSVWRPQHF. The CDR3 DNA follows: TGCAGTGCTGCAGGGTCGGTCTGGCGGCCCCAGCATTTT.